Listed here are 31 T cell receptor beta chains from one sample, sequenced in a study of CD8+ T cells in alopecia areata. cDNA reverse transcribed from extracted RNA served as the sequencing template. Profiled with immunoSEQ multiplex PCR; TCRdb holds only in-frame clones, not every one. In the table there are some 190,000 clones, about 65% of which are singletons. Treatment denoted: oral pan-JAK inhibitor, 5-10 mg twice daily. Here the sequenced sample was CD4+ T cells sorted from blood, taken around week 50, from a patient treated with tofacitinib. The receptors come from a human donor with alopecia areata.

The J gene is TRBJ1-2, the V gene TRBV29-1; 7 bases map to TRBD1. The V segment lost 6 bases and the J segment 2 bases; nucleotides outside the gene matches: 9. The length of the CDR3 is 14 residues. Germline V gives CDR1 SQVTM, CDR2 ANQGSEA. CDR3 sequence: CSVEPTDRNYGYTF. The CDR3 bases are TGCAGCGTAGAACCTACGGACAGGAACTATGGCTACACCTTC.

This chain joins TRBV5-1 and TRBJ2-7, with D perhaps TRBD1 (5 bases). Trimming removed 4 bases from V and 6 bases from J, with 14 bases in between. This CDR3 has 13 residues. Germline lookup yields CDR1 SGHRS and CDR2 YFSETQ. CDR3 DNA: TGCGCCAGCAGCCCCTCTACAGGATTCGAGCAGTACTTC. Translation: CASSPSTGFEQYF.

V usage is TRBV29-1 and J usage is TRBJ2-7; 7 bases line up with TRBD1. Germline V gene lookup returns CDR1 SQVTM and CDR2 ANQGSEA. Unmatched junction bases numbered 10, after V lost 7 bases and J lost 7 bases. CDR3 length equals 12 residues. Written as DNA, the CDR3 is TGCAGCGCATCCCGACAGGGAGCGGAGCAGTACTTC. It translates to CSASRQGAEQYF.

The chain uses TRBV25-1 and TRBJ1-6; tentative D call: TRBD1 (6 bases). Germline assignment: CDR1 MGHDK and CDR2 SYGVNS. This CDR3 is 14 amino acids long. V dropped 3 bases and J dropped 7 bases, with 10 bases sitting between them. CDR3 coding DNA: TGTGCCAGCAGTGAGGACAGTAGGAATTCACCCCTCCACTTT. This codes for CASSEDSRNSPLHF.

The gene calls are TRBV20-1 and TRBJ1-1; a possible D gene is TRBD1 (5 bases). Germline CDR1 reads DFQATT; CDR2 reads SNEGSKA (reference sequence). The CDR3 extends over 11 amino acids. V dropped 6 bases and J dropped 6 bases, with 11 bases sitting between them. CDR3: CSAPRGSEAFF. The CDR3 DNA is TGCAGTGCCCCAAGGGGCTCTGAAGCTTTCTTT.

This clone appeared a few times. This sequence joins TRBV23-1 and TRBJ1-5, with D possibly matching TRBD1 (5 bases). TRBV23-1 is noted as an ORF with a role that remains uncertain. V was shortened by 0 bases and J by 5 bases, with 11 bases between the two germline ends. This CDR3 comprises 15 residues. The CDR3, as DNA: TGCGCCAGCAGTCAATCCTACAGGAACTATCAGCCCCAGCATTTT. It codes for CASSQSYRNYQPQHF.

V and J are TRBV7-3 and TRBJ2-3; D possibly corresponds to TRBD1 (6 bases). The CDR3 contains 15 residues. V dropped 2 bases and J dropped 1 base, with 10 bases sitting between them. Germline assignment: CDR1 SGHTA and CDR2 FQGTGA. The CDR3 DNA is TGTGCCAGCAGCTTATTTTCAGGGGGCACAGATACGCAGTATTTT. Protein sequence: CASSLFSGGTDTQYF. The complete variable domain, with remaining parts taken from reference TRBV7-3 and TRBJ2-3, reads GAGVSQTPSNKVTEKGKYVELRCDPISGHTALYWYRQSLGQGPEFLIYFQGTGAADDSGLPNDRFFAVRPEGSVSTLKIQRTERGDSAVYLCASSLFSGGTDTQYFGPGTRLTVL.

This clone showed up just a few times. The chain couples TRBV29-1 to TRBJ1-1; no reliable D call. The CDR3 consists of 14 residues. The V and J ends lost 1 base and 4 bases respectively, with 13 bases between them. Germline CDR1 is SQVTM and CDR2 is ANQGSEA. The CDR3, as DNA: TGCAGCGTTGAAGTCCGAGGTGGTATCACTGAAGCTTTCTTT. Translation: CSVEVRGGITEAFF.

This clone was found a few times. The chain employs TRBV7-9 and TRBJ2-7; a possible D gene is TRBD1 (6 bases). There are 13 residues in the CDR3. The V end was cut by 4 bases, the J end by 0 bases, with 7 bases between. The germline CDR1 and CDR2 sequences are SEHNR and FQNEAQ (reference sequence). CDR3 DNA sequence: TGTGCCAGCAGCTCCAGGGGCTCCTACGAGCAGTACTTC. Protein: CASSSRGSYEQYF. Using reference TRBV7-9 and TRBJ2-7 for the parts outside the CDR3, the full variable domain is DTGVSQNPRHKITKRGQNVTFRCDPISEHNRLYWYRQTLGQGPEFLTYFQNEAQLEKSRLLSDRFSAERPKGSFSTLEIQRTEQGDSAMYLCASSSRGSYEQYFGPGTRLTVT.

The chain recombines TRBV29-1 with TRBJ2-1, with 8 bases fitting TRBD2. CDR1 SQVTM and CDR2 ANQGSEA come from the germline V gene. Losses at the gene ends were 7 bases for V and 7 bases for J; bases not matched to a gene: 12. CDR3 size: 14 residues. CDR3 in DNA: TGCAGCGCCGCGGGAGGCAGCGGTAGGAATGAGCAGTTCTTC. It translates to CSAAGGSGRNEQFF.

The rearrangement joins TRBV13 to TRBJ2-3; D gene unclear. Germline CDR1 is PRHDT and CDR2 is FYEKMQ (reference sequence). Trimming removed 3 bases at V and 2 bases at J, with 9 bases between. The length of the CDR3 is 14 residues. The CDR3 loop is CASSLSLITDTQYF. The CDR3 nucleotides are TGTGCCAGCAGCTTGTCCCTAATCACAGATACGCAGTATTTT. Together with reference TRBV13 and TRBJ2-3, the CDR3 gives the full variable domain: AAGVIQSPRHLIKEKRETATLKCYPIPRHDTVYWYQQGPGQDPQFLISFYEKMQSDKGSIPDRFSAQQFSDYHSELNMSSLELGDSALYFCASSLSLITDTQYFGPGTRLTVL.

This chain links TRBV10-3 with TRBJ2-7, with D perhaps matching TRBD2 (5 bases). CDR3 length: 12 amino acids. V lost 3 bases to trimming and J lost 4 bases, with 7 bases between them. Germline assignment: CDR1 ENHRY and CDR2 SYGVKD. CDR3: CAISEEGYEQYF. In DNA, the CDR3 is TGTGCCATCAGTGAAGAGGGTTACGAGCAGTACTTC.

The chain is built from TRBV29-1 and TRBJ1-2; 11 positions agree with TRBD1. The CDR3 loop spans 15 amino acids. The germline gives CDR1 SQVTM, CDR2 ANQGSEA. J gave up 8 bases and V 6 bases, and 14 bases lay outside the gene matches. The CDR3 nucleotides are TGCAGCGTCGGCGTCGGGACAGGGGGAGGGGAGGGCTACACCTTC. As protein: CSVGVGTGGGEGYTF.

This clone was seen a handful of times. J is TRBJ2-7 and V is TRBV6-6, with D perhaps TRBD2 (5 bases). Trimming shortened V by 7 bases and J by 7 bases, and 14 bases separated the two germline ends. Germline V CDR1 and CDR2: MNHNY, SVGAGI (reference sequence). The CDR3 extends over 12 amino acids. CDR3 sequence: CASTRGTGEQYF. The DNA for the CDR3 is TGTGCCAGCACCCGTGGCACGGGGGAGCAGTACTTC.

V gene TRBV2 combines with J gene TRBJ1-1, with D unclear. The V end lost 7 bases, the J end lost 1 base, and 4 bases lay between the germline ends. There are 11 residues in the CDR3. Per the germline V gene, CDR1 is SNHLY and CDR2 is FYNNEI. The CDR3 region has the DNA TGTGCCAGCACCGAGAACACTGAAGCTTTCTTT. Protein sequence: CASTENTEAFF.

The J gene is TRBJ1-6, the V gene TRBV9, with D unclear. V was pared by 3 bases and J by 9 bases, with 13 bases between. This CDR3 has 14 amino acids. Per the germline V gene, CDR1 is SGDLS and CDR2 is YYNGEE. The CDR3 spells CASSAGLEGSPLHF. The CDR3 DNA sequence: TGTGCCAGCAGCGCCGGCCTGGAAGGTTCACCCCTCCACTTT.

This chain connects TRBV7-9 to TRBJ2-5; no definite D call. In germline, CDR1 is SEHNR, CDR2 FQNEAQ (reference sequence). V lost 1 base and J lost 3, with 6 bases in between. This CDR3 is built from 13 residues. DNA for the CDR3: TGTGCCAGCAGCTTAGGCCAGGAAGAGACCCAGTACTTC. Its translation: CASSLGQEETQYF. Drawing the rest from reference TRBV7-9 and TRBJ2-5, the complete variable domain is DTGVSQNPRHKITKRGQNVTFRCDPISEHNRLYWYRQTLGQGPEFLTYFQNEAQLEKSRLLSDRFSAERPKGSFSTLEIQRTEQGDSAMYLCASSLGQEETQYFGPGTRLLVL.

V gene TRBV7-2 combines with J gene TRBJ2-2; D call uncertain. The CDR3 totals 13 residues. The germline V and J ends were trimmed by 3 bases and 7 bases, with 9 bases remaining between them. Germline V CDR1 and CDR2: SGHTA, FQGNSA. The CDR3 sequence is CASSFKSGGELFF. The CDR3 DNA is TGTGCCAGCAGCTTTAAATCGGGCGGGGAGCTGTTTTTT. The full variable domain, with the rest looked up from reference TRBV7-2 and TRBJ2-2, is GAGVSQSPSNKVTEKGKDVELRCDPISGHTALYWYRQSLGQGLEFLIYFQGNSAPDKSGLPSDRFSAERTGGSVSTLTIQRTQQEDSAVYLCASSFKSGGELFFGEGSRLTVL.

This chain links TRBV2 with TRBJ2-1; D is ambiguous. Germline loops: CDR1 SNHLY, CDR2 FYNNEI. Trimming removed 7 bases at V and 10 bases at J, with 11 bases between. The CDR3 consists of 11 residues. The CDR3 DNA sequence: TGTGCCAGCAAGAGCGAGGAGGAGCAGTTCTTC. It codes for CASKSEEEQFF.

J is TRBJ2-3 and V is TRBV7-2; possible D gene TRBD1, 5 bases. The CDR3 sequence is 16 residues long. V was clipped by 7 bases and J by 2 bases, with 19 bases between them. The germline gives CDR1 SGHTA, CDR2 FQGNSA. The chain's CDR3 is CASTLWGPGPTDTQYF. CDR3 nucleotides: TGTGCCAGCACCCTCTGGGGCCCGGGCCCCACAGATACGCAGTATTTT.

This clone has only a few counts. V and J are TRBV6-5 and TRBJ2-7, with D perhaps TRBD1 or TRBD2 (5 bases each). This CDR3 contains 15 residues. Germline-derived CDR1 and CDR2 are MNHEY and SVGAGI. Trimming cost V 5 bases and J 0 bases, with 14 bases left between them. The CDR3 here is CASSAGASNSYEQYF. Written as DNA, the CDR3 is TGTGCCAGCAGTGCCGGGGCCTCCAACTCCTACGAGCAGTACTTC.

The rearrangement uses TRBV25-1 and TRBJ2-2, with 10 bases aligning to TRBD1. Trimming removed 0 bases from V and 6 bases from J; junction bases left unmatched: 4. CDR3 length: 16 residues. Germline V gives CDR1 MGHDK, CDR2 SYGVNS. The CDR3 DNA is TGTGCCAGCAGTGAATACGAGACAGGGGGCTCCGGGGAGCTGTTTTTT. Protein product: CASSEYETGGSGELFF.

The V call is TRBV7-6, the J call TRBJ1-3, with 8 bases that match TRBD1. This CDR3 has 18 residues. Losses at the gene ends were 2 bases for V and 3 bases for J; bases not matched to a gene: 12. Germline assignment: CDR1 SGHVS and CDR2 FNYEAQ. The CDR3 DNA is TGTGCCAGCAGCTTAAGACAGGGGACCCCCTCTGGTGGAAACACCATATATTTT. This codes for CASSLRQGTPSGGNTIYF. The full variable domain, in which reference TRBV7-6 and TRBJ1-3 provide the parts outside the CDR3, is GAGVSQSPRYKVTKRGQDVALRCDPISGHVSLYWYRQALGQGPEFLTYFNYEAQQDKSGLPNDRFSAERPEGSISTLTIQRTEQRDSAMYRCASSLRQGTPSGGNTIYFGEGSWLTVV.

The chain combines TRBV13 with TRBJ2-7, with TRBD1 matching 7 bases. V was pared by 5 bases and J by 6 bases, with 10 bases of the junction left unmatched. Germline values: CDR1 PRHDT, CDR2 FYEKMQ (reference sequence). The CDR3 is made up of 14 amino acids. CDR3 coding DNA: TGTGCCAGCAGCCCACGACAGGGTAGCTTCGAGCAGTACTTC. Residues: CASSPRQGSFEQYF.

This chain joins TRBV5-1 and TRBJ2-3; D remains ambiguous. With 4 bases removed from V and 2 bases from J, the gap between germline ends came to 23 bases. CDR1 is SGHRS and CDR2 is YFSETQ in the germline V gene. The CDR3 is made up of 18 amino acids. CDR3 DNA: TGCGCCAGCAGCGAGGTGGGTTTGGCGGATGTTTTCACAGATACGCAGTATTTT. Its protein is CASSEVGLADVFTDTQYF. The full variable domain, with the rest looked up from reference TRBV5-1 and TRBJ2-3, is KAGVTQTPRYLIKTRGQQVTLSCSPISGHRSVSWYQQTPGQGLQFLFEYFSETQRNKGNFPGRFSGRQFSNSRSEMNVSTLELGDSALYLCASSEVGLADVFTDTQYFGPGTRLTVL.

This clone has just one count. The chain is built from TRBV13 and TRBJ2-7; D gene ambiguous. The CDR3 loop spans 12 amino acids. V lost 5 bases to trimming and J lost 0 bases, with 5 bases between them. The germline gives CDR1 PRHDT, CDR2 FYEKMQ (reference sequence). The DNA of the CDR3 is TGTGCCAGCAGCAGGCTCTCCTACGAGCAGTACTTC. This translates into CASSRLSYEQYF.

This rearrangement joins TRBV15 to TRBJ2-3; no firm D call. The length of the CDR3 is 15 residues. V lost 0 bases to trimming and J lost 2 bases, with 9 bases between them. The germline V gene encodes CDR1 LNHNV and CDR2 YYDKDF (reference sequence). The CDR3, as DNA: TGTGCCACCAGCAGAGATGTTAGTCCCACAGATACGCAGTATTTT. It encodes CATSRDVSPTDTQYF.

CDR3 nucleotides: TGTGCCAGCAGCACCCCCCACCAGGGTACGCAGTATTTT. It specifies CASSTPHQGTQYF. The V gene is TRBV7-2, the J gene TRBJ2-3, with D possibly TRBD1 on 5 matching bases. V gave up 5 bases and J gave up 8 bases, with 14 bases separating them. The CDR3 is 13 residues long. Germline loops: CDR1 SGHTA, CDR2 FQGNSA.

The V and J genes are TRBV30 and TRBJ2-7, with TRBD1 matching 8 bases. Germline V gene data show CDR1 as GTSNPN and CDR2 as SVGIG (reference sequence). V lost 5 bases and J lost 9; bases outside the gene matches: 15. This CDR3 comprises 14 residues. The CDR3 is CAWGDRGGGLPQYF. CDR3 DNA: TGTGCCTGGGGAGACAGGGGTGGAGGCCTTCCGCAGTACTTC.

The V call is TRBV7-2, the J call TRBJ2-2; D is uncertain. V dropped 9 bases and J dropped 0 bases, with 11 bases sitting between them. Germline CDR1 reads SGHTA; CDR2 reads FQGNSA. This CDR3 spans 14 amino acids. This CDR3 is CARASTTNTGELFF. CDR3 DNA: TGTGCCAGGGCGTCCACTACGAACACCGGGGAGCTGTTTTTT.

The CDR3 region is CASSWSSPSSGANVLTF. The DNA of the CDR3 is TGTGCCAGCAGCTGGTCTTCCCCGAGCTCTGGGGCCAACGTCCTGACTTTC. The chain uses TRBV7-9 and TRBJ2-6; D gene uncertain. Germline CDR1 and CDR2: SEHNR and FQNEAQ (reference sequence). The V and J ends lost 4 bases and 0 bases respectively, with 13 bases between them. The CDR3 is made up of 17 amino acids.